Following are 21 T cell receptor beta chains from one sample sequenced in a study of OX40 agonist ivuxolimab in advanced cancers. Sequenced by immunoSEQ multiplex PCR; TCRdb stores in-frame clones only, minus some. The top ten hold 3.5% to 4% of the sample, which has 55,000 to 75,000 clones, 91% seen once. The sequencing used CD4+ or CD8+ T cells sorted from blood, collected in a trial of the OX40 agonist ivuxolimab. These receptors were taken from an adult with an advanced solid tumor such as melanoma, head and neck, liver or kidney cancer.

The rearrangement uses TRBV4-3 and TRBJ2-7; tentative D call: TRBD1 (5 bases). With 0 bases removed from V and 6 bases from J, the gap between germline ends came to 9 bases. Looked up from germline, CDR1 is LGHNA and CDR2 is YSLEER. This CDR3 spans 13 amino acids. The CDR3 DNA reads TGCGCCAGCAGCCAAGATAGGGGTTCCGAGCAGTACTTC. Its protein product is CASSQDRGSEQYF.

This chain's CDR3 is CASSSDSRDRGPYEQYF. CDR3 nucleotide sequence: TGTGCCAGCAGCTCCGACTCCCGGGACAGGGGTCCCTACGAGCAGTACTTC. This chain links TRBV7-8 with TRBJ2-7; 10 positions match TRBD1. The CDR3 is made up of 17 amino acids. Unmatched junction bases numbered 11, after V lost 4 bases and J lost 2 bases. Germline assignment: CDR1 SGHVS and CDR2 FQNEAQ.

This sequence joins TRBV4-1 and TRBJ2-7; D is unclear. Deletions cut 0 bases from V and 2 bases from J, with 17 bases between. CDR1 is MGHRA, CDR2 YSYEKL, per germline. The CDR3 totals 17 residues. The DNA for the CDR3 is TGCGCCAGCAGCCAAGAGGCCCAGTCGGTTCCGACCTACGAGCAGTACTTC. It is translated as CASSQEAQSVPTYEQYF.

This rearrangement joins TRBV5-4 to TRBJ2-7, with D uncertain. Trimming took 0 bases from V and 4 from J, leaving 14 bases between them. This CDR3 spans 15 amino acids. Germline loops: CDR1 SGHNT, CDR2 YYREEE (reference sequence). This CDR3 is CASSLDVGGGYEQYF. Written as DNA, the CDR3 is TGTGCCAGCAGCTTGGATGTCGGTGGCGGTTACGAGCAGTACTTC.

The rearrangement uses TRBV19 and TRBJ2-7, with a weak D call TRBD1 (6 bases). Between the trimmed V and J ends, which lost 6 bases and 2 bases, there was a span of 17 bases. Germline V CDR1 and CDR2: LNHDA, SQIVND (reference sequence). The CDR3 runs 15 residues. Here the CDR3 reads CASSPSGGTTYEQYF. In DNA, the CDR3 is TGTGCCAGTAGCCCCTCGGGTGGGACAACCTACGAGCAGTACTTC.

The V and J genes are TRBV19 and TRBJ2-7; TRBD2 matches at 7 bases. In germline, CDR1 is LNHDA, CDR2 SQIVND (reference sequence). The V gene end was trimmed by 0 bases and the J gene end by 2 bases; junction bases not matched to a gene: 7. The CDR3 sequence is 16 residues long. The DNA of the CDR3 is TGTGCCAGTAGTATAGACGGGCTAGCGGTTACCTACGAGCAGTACTTC. Amino acid sequence: CASSIDGLAVTYEQYF.

The chain couples TRBV11-2 to TRBJ2-7; 7 bases map to TRBD1. The CDR3 loop spans 15 amino acids. The V and J ends lost 3 bases and 3 bases, in that order; junction bases with no gene match: 8. Germline loops: CDR1 SGHAT, CDR2 FQNNGV. DNA for the CDR3: TGTGCCAGCAGCTTTACAGGGGACATGGTCTACGAGCAGTACTTC. Translated, it gives CASSFTGDMVYEQYF.

This clone was detected once. The CDR3 is CAWSVLGNEQFF. CDR3 nucleotide sequence: TGTGCCTGGAGTGTTTTGGGTAATGAGCAGTTCTTC. The genes are TRBV30 and TRBJ2-1, with unresolved D. V was clipped by 0 bases and J by 7 bases, with 7 bases between them. Germline V CDR1 and CDR2: GTSNPN, SVGIG (reference sequence). This CDR3 spans 12 amino acids.

The chain recombines TRBV19 with TRBJ1-5; 8 nucleotides match TRBD1. CDR1 is LNHDA, CDR2 SQIVND, per germline (reference sequence). This CDR3 is built from 16 residues. V shed 5 bases and J 6 bases; nucleotides not matched to a gene: 12. The CDR3 DNA follows: TGTGCCAGTAGTGCTCTATCGGGGCAGGGGGCTCAGCCCCAGCATTTT. This sequence encodes CASSALSGQGAQPQHF. Based on the CDR3 plus reference TRBV19 and TRBJ1-5, the full variable domain is DGGITQSPKYLFRKEGQNVTLSCEQNLNHDAMYWYRQDPGQGLRLIYYSQIVNDFQKGDIAEGYSVSREKKESFPLTVTSAQKNPTAFYLCASSALSGQGAQPQHFGDGTRLSIL.

The chain has TRBV9 and TRBJ2-1; 7 bases map to TRBD2. Germline CDR1 reads SGDLS; CDR2 reads YYNGEE. CDR3 length: 15 residues. Unmatched junction bases numbered 3, after V lost 1 base and J lost 2 bases. The CDR3, as DNA: TGTGCCAGCAGCGTATCTCTAGCGGCCTACAATGAGCAGTTCTTC. This translates into CASSVSLAAYNEQFF. Combining the CDR3 with reference TRBV9 and TRBJ2-1 gives the whole variable domain DSGVTQTPKHLITATGQRVTLRCSPRSGDLSVYWYQQSLDQGLQFLIQYYNGEERAKGNILERFSAQQFPDLHSELNLSSLELGDSALYFCASSVSLAAYNEQFFGPGTRLTVL.

The chain employs TRBV5-6 and TRBJ1-4, with a possible D match to TRBD1 (5 bases). There are 15 residues in the CDR3. The V end was cut by 6 bases, the J end by 7 bases, with 19 bases between. Per germline, CDR1 SGHDT and CDR2 YYEEEE. The CDR3 sequence is CASTLGSGGSEKLFF. The CDR3 DNA follows: TGTGCCAGCACCCTGGGGTCGGGGGGAAGTGAAAAACTGTTTTTT.

This chain joins TRBV5-6 and TRBJ1-1; 8 bases fit TRBD1. V lost 2 bases, J lost 1 base, and 1 base stayed unmatched. CDR1 and CDR2 from the germline V gene are SGHDT and YYEEEE. The CDR3 is 14 residues long. The chain's CDR3 is CASSFGTGNTEAFF. The CDR3 DNA follows: TGTGCCAGCAGCTTCGGGACAGGGAACACTGAAGCTTTCTTT.

The chain carries TRBV27 and TRBJ2-7; TRBD1 aligns across 8 bases. Germline-derived CDR1 and CDR2 are MNHEY and SMNVEV (reference sequence). J gave up 6 bases and V 0 bases, and 4 bases lay outside the gene matches. The CDR3 runs 14 residues. The CDR3: CASSLSETGVEQYF. The CDR3, as DNA: TGTGCCAGCAGTTTATCGGAGACAGGGGTCGAGCAGTACTTC.

The rearrangement uses TRBV10-3 and TRBJ2-7, with D tentatively TRBD1 or TRBD2 (5 bases each). CDR1 is ENHRY, CDR2 SYGVKD, per germline. V dropped 3 bases and J dropped 5 bases, with 17 bases sitting between them. The CDR3 has 15 residues. CDR3 sequence (DNA): TGTGCCATCAGTGATCGGGACGTCGGGTGGGACGAGCAGTACTTC. Translated, it gives CAISDRDVGWDEQYF.

This chain joins TRBV4-1 and TRBJ2-7, with 11 bases identical to TRBD1. The CDR3 extends over 13 amino acids. V was clipped by 5 bases and J by 6 bases; unmatched bases: 3. CDR1 MGHRA and CDR2 YSYEKL come from the germline V gene. CDR3 sequence: CASSAGQGGEQYF. Here the CDR3 DNA reads TGCGCCAGCAGCGCGGGACAGGGGGGCGAGCAGTACTTC.

V is TRBV27 and J is TRBJ2-7, with 16 positions matching TRBD2. The ends lost 2 bases at V and 0 bases at J; junction bases unmatched: 10. The CDR3 sequence is 20 residues long. Germline-derived CDR1 and CDR2 are MNHEY and SMNVEV (reference sequence). CDR3 bases: TGTGCCAGCAGTTTAACCGGGACTAGCGGGAGGGCCCCTAGCTCCTACGAGCAGTACTTC. Translated: CASSLTGTSGRAPSSYEQYF.

The V call is TRBV19, the J call TRBJ2-7; no definite D call. The CDR3 totals 13 residues. Germline CDR1 and CDR2: LNHDA and SQIVND (reference sequence). The V and J ends lost 3 bases and 5 bases respectively, with 11 bases between them. The CDR3 is CASSMGKVHEQYF. In DNA form, the CDR3 reads TGTGCCAGTAGTATGGGAAAGGTCCACGAGCAGTACTTC.

The V gene is TRBV19, the J gene TRBJ2-2, with D perhaps TRBD1 (6 bases). The CDR3 covers 12 residues. Germline V lookup: CDR1 LNHDA, CDR2 SQIVND (reference sequence). Trimming cost V 6 bases and J 9 bases, with 11 bases left between them. The CDR3 DNA reads TGTGCCAGTAGCCAGGGGTTCTGGGAGCTGTTTTTT. Translating gives CASSQGFWELFF.

This chain joins TRBV10-3 and TRBJ2-5, with D hard to call. V lost 3 bases, J lost 0 bases, and 5 bases lay in between. Germline lookup yields CDR1 ENHRY and CDR2 SYGVKD. This CDR3 contains 13 residues. CDR3 nucleotide sequence: TGTGCCATCAGTGAAAACAACCAAGAGACCCAGTACTTC. This sequence encodes CAISENNQETQYF.

V is TRBV28 and J is TRBJ2-5; either TRBD1 or TRBD2 may fit D (5 bases each). Trimming cost V 5 bases and J 3 bases, with 22 bases left between them. Per germline, CDR1 MDHEN and CDR2 SYDVKM. The CDR3 has 17 residues. Here the CDR3 reads CASSLNPHGAAEETQYF. In nucleotides, the CDR3 is TGTGCCAGCAGTCTAAATCCCCACGGGGCAGCAGAAGAGACCCAGTACTTC.

The chain uses TRBV7-9 and TRBJ2-7; TRBD1 matches 9 bases. Trimming cost V 0 bases and J 4 bases; bases outside gene matches: 4. The CDR3 consists of 15 residues. The germline CDR1 and CDR2 sequences are SEHNR and FQNEAQ (reference sequence). CDR3 residues: CASSLAGTGLYEQYF. DNA of the CDR3: TGTGCCAGCAGCTTAGCCGGGACAGGGTTATACGAGCAGTACTTC.